The T cell receptor beta chain under discussion was sequenced for a study of T cells after yellow fever vaccination. Broader study findings: Post-booster samples contained most primary-vaccination clones (more than 95% CD4, approximately 88% CD8).

On this clonotype: Its cognate antigen is unknown.

V lost 4 bases to trimming and J lost 0 bases, with 11 bases between them. The CDR3 extends over 16 amino acids. Per germline, CDR1 SGDLS and CDR2 YYNGEE. TCRdb reanalysed the 5' RACE reads using MiXCR and keeps one entry per CDR3 protein. Of a few hundred thousand distinct CDR3 sequences in the sample, 8.7% were seen once. The origin of this receptor is a young man who received the YFV17D yellow fever vaccine. This chain joins TRBV9 and TRBJ2-6, with D hard to call. The specimen was PBMCs, collected on the day of the first yellow fever vaccination. The CDR3 DNA is TGTGCCAGCAGCCCCGGCTCCTACTCTGGGGCCAACGTCCTGACTTTC. Translation: CASSPGSYSGANVLTF.